Listed here are 18 T cell receptor beta chains from one sample, sequenced in a study of shared clonotypes between healthy human individuals. The assay was immunoSEQ multiplex PCR, and TCRdb's table has in-frame clones only and misses some. Here the sample spans about 490,000 clones, roughly 85% being singletons. The sequenced material came from PBMCs. These receptors were obtained from a middle-aged woman in good health. Some clones in this sample may be carry-over from other donors' samples.

This clone has a single count. V and J are TRBV7-3 and TRBJ2-7; 12 positions match TRBD2. V was clipped by 5 bases and J by 2 bases; unmatched bases: 4. This CDR3 is 15 amino acids long. Per the germline V gene, CDR1 is SGHTA and CDR2 is FQGTGA. The CDR3 sequence: CASSPTSGRPYEQYF. The CDR3 DNA follows: TGTGCCAGCAGCCCGACTAGCGGGAGACCCTACGAGCAGTACTTC.

The rearrangement links TRBV7-3 to TRBJ2-4; TRBD1 is a possible D gene (6 bases). The CDR3 is 15 residues long. Trimming took 2 bases from V and 2 from J, leaving 10 bases between them. CDR1 is SGHTA, CDR2 FQGTGA, per germline. The CDR3 loop reads CASSLGGGSKNIQYF. The CDR3, as DNA: TGTGCCAGCAGCTTAGGGGGCGGCTCCAAAAACATTCAGTACTTC.

This chain links TRBV29-1 with TRBJ2-1; D is perhaps TRBD1 or TRBD2 (6 bases each). V was clipped by 0 bases and J by 13 bases, with 19 bases between them. The CDR3 covers 14 residues. Germline CDR1 is SQVTM and CDR2 is ANQGSEA. The CDR3 sequence is CSVEESRSGGGQFF. CDR3 nucleotides: TGCAGCGTTGAAGAATCGAGGAGCGGAGGGGGACAGTTCTTC.

As concerns this clone: This specimen includes other DNA sequences encoding the same CDR3. The J gene is TRBJ2-1, the V gene TRBV9; TRBD2 matches at 8 bases. CDR1 is SGDLS, CDR2 YYNGEE, per germline. The CDR3 runs to 15 residues. V shed 0 bases and J 4 bases; nucleotides not matched to a gene: 3. In DNA, the CDR3 is TGTGCCAGCAGCGTAGATAGCGGGGTATACAATGAGCAGTTCTTC. It yields the protein CASSVDSGVYNEQFF.

CDR3 in DNA: TGTGCCAGCAGCTCCCGGACTAGCGTTAACACCGGGGAGCTGTTTTTT. Amino acids: CASSSRTSVNTGELFF. The genes are TRBV7-2 and TRBJ2-2; TRBD2 matches 9 bases. Germline CDR1 and CDR2: SGHTA and FQGNSA. CDR3 length equals 16 residues. With V trimmed by 4 bases and J by 2 bases, 5 bases remained unmatched.

The chain uses TRBV11-3 and TRBJ1-2, with D perhaps TRBD1 (6 bases). Per the germline V gene, CDR1 is SGHNT and CDR2 is YENEEA. Trimming cost V 3 bases and J 4 bases, with 9 bases left between them. The CDR3 has 13 residues. DNA for the CDR3: TGTGCCAGCAGCTTCAGGGGCGGCTATGGCTACACCTTC. Residues: CASSFRGGYGYTF. Complete variable domain (other parts from reference TRBV11-3 and TRBJ1-2): EAGVVQSPRYKIIEKKQPVAFWCNPISGHNTLYWYLQNLGQGPELLIRYENEEAVDDSQLPKDRFSAERLKGVDSTLKIQPAELGDSAVYLCASSFRGGYGYTFGSGTRLTVV.

The rearrangement links TRBV5-5 to TRBJ1-5; D is unclear. V lost 2 bases and J 4 bases, leaving 7 bases between the germline ends. Germline CDR1 SGHKS, CDR2 YYEKEE (reference sequence). This CDR3 contains 13 residues. Here the CDR3 reads CASSFQRNQPQHF. CDR3 nucleotide sequence: TGTGCCAGCAGCTTTCAGCGGAATCAGCCCCAGCATTTT.

The genes are TRBV6-6 and TRBJ2-7; D ambiguous. V was trimmed by 2 bases and J by 0 bases, leaving 11 bases between them. The germline CDR1 and CDR2 sequences are MNHNY and SVGAGI (reference sequence). The CDR3 covers 15 residues. This chain's CDR3 is CASSYPPSSSYEQYF. The CDR3 DNA sequence: TGTGCCAGCAGTTACCCCCCAAGCAGCTCCTACGAGCAGTACTTC.

The chain recombines TRBV9 with TRBJ2-7; D is unresolved. Trimming took 2 bases from V and 0 from J, leaving 9 bases between them. Germline V gene data show CDR1 as SGDLS and CDR2 as YYNGEE. The CDR3 is 14 amino acids. CDR3 protein: CASSVTANSYEQYF. The DNA for the CDR3 is TGTGCCAGCAGCGTTACCGCGAACTCCTACGAGCAGTACTTC.

This rearrangement joins TRBV30 to TRBJ1-1, with D unclear. The V gene lost 3 bases and the J gene lost 0 bases, with 11 bases spanning the gap. Per the germline V gene, CDR1 is GTSNPN and CDR2 is SVGIG (reference sequence). This CDR3 is 14 amino acids long. The DNA for the CDR3 is TGTGCCTGGAGCCCGGGCCAGGTGAACACTGAAGCTTTCTTT. It codes for CAWSPGQVNTEAFF.

The chain couples TRBV9 to TRBJ2-2; the match to TRBD1 covers 7 bases. CDR1 and CDR2 from the germline V gene are SGDLS and YYNGEE. The trim removed 2 bases at V and 5 bases at J, leaving 6 bases unmatched. The CDR3 runs to 15 residues. As DNA, the CDR3 is TGTGCCAGCAGCGTCGAGACAGGGTTAACCGGGGAGCTGTTTTTT. This gives the protein CASSVETGLTGELFF.

The chain combines TRBV18 with TRBJ2-1, with TRBD2 matching over 7 bases. V was clipped by 2 bases and J by 4 bases; unmatched bases: 5. The CDR3 has 15 amino acids. From germline, CDR1 is KGHSH and CDR2 LQKENI. The CDR3 reads CASSPETSWYNEQFF. CDR3 DNA: TGTGCCAGCTCACCAGAGACTAGCTGGTACAATGAGCAGTTCTTC.

This clone was observed at least ten times. The chain has TRBV29-1 and TRBJ2-3, with D maybe TRBD2 (6 bases). Per the germline V gene, CDR1 is SQVTM and CDR2 is ANQGSEA. Trimming removed 5 bases from V and 4 bases from J, with 16 bases in between. The CDR3 length is 14 residues. Here the CDR3 DNA reads TGCAGCGTTACCCCGGGGGTGGGCGCAGATACGCAGTATTTT. Translating gives CSVTPGVGADTQYF.

The gene calls are TRBV30 and TRBJ2-5; D uncertain. CDR1 GTSNPN and CDR2 SVGIG come from the germline V gene (reference sequence). Trimming took 2 bases from V and 1 from J, leaving 2 bases between them. The CDR3 has 11 residues. DNA of the CDR3: TGTGCCTGGAGTAGCCAAGAGACCCAGTACTTC. Its protein product is CAWSSQETQYF. The variable domain in full, completed from reference TRBV30 and TRBJ2-5, reads SQTIHQWPATLVQPVGSPLSLECTVEGTSNPNLYWYRQAAGRGLQLLFYSVGIGQISSEVPQNLSASRPQDRQFILSSKKLLLSDSGFYLCAWSSQETQYFGPGTRLLVL.

The chain employs TRBV4-3 and TRBJ1-1; D is ambiguous. Trimming took off 0 bases at V and 0 bases at J, with 5 bases between the two ends. CDR3 length: 14 residues. The V gene's germline CDR1 is LGHNA and CDR2 YSLEER. CDR3 nucleotide sequence: TGCGCCAGCAGCCAAGAACAGATGAACACTGAAGCTTTCTTT. It specifies CASSQEQMNTEAFF.

This clone came up once. The gene calls are TRBV11-2 and TRBJ1-2; no clear D. The V gene lost 0 bases and the J gene lost 0 bases, with 5 bases spanning the gap. The CDR3 extends over 14 amino acids. Germline assignment: CDR1 SGHAT and CDR2 FQNNGV. In nucleotides, the CDR3 is TGTGCCAGCAGCTTAGAGCCGGCTAACTATGGCTACACCTTC. As protein: CASSLEPANYGYTF.

On this clone itself: One end of the junction does not line up with germline, which may come from a read error. The chain recombines TRBV10-3 with TRBJ2-7; TRBD1 matches at 11 bases. CDR1 and CDR2 from the germline V gene are ENHRY and SYGVKD. This CDR3 comprises 11 residues. In DNA, the CDR3 is TGTGCCGCGGACAGGGGGCTGTTCAGGGACTTC. Translation gives CAADRGLFRDF.

CDR3 nucleotides: TGTGCCAGCTCAACCAACCCAAGTCAGGGTAATGAAAAACTGTTTTTT. Its protein is CASSTNPSQGNEKLFF. The chain links TRBV18 to TRBJ1-4; maybe TRBD1 (5 bases). V gave up 5 bases and J gave up 4 bases, with 17 bases separating them. This CDR3 region has 16 residues. Looked up from germline, CDR1 is KGHSH and CDR2 is LQKENI. Together with reference TRBV18 and TRBJ1-4, the CDR3 gives the full variable domain: NAGVMQNPRHLVRRRGQEARLRCSPMKGHSHVYWYRQLPEEGLKFMVYLQKENIIDESGMPKERFSAEFPKEGPSILRIQQVVRGDSAAYFCASSTNPSQGNEKLFFGSGTQLSVL.